This passage covers 25 T cell receptor beta chains from one sample sequenced in a study of T-cell memory formation after mild COVID-19. A single record per CDR3 protein comes from TCRdb applying MiXCR to the 5' RACE reads. The sample includes 100,000 to 150,000 distinct CDR3 sequences, 5% to 6.5% of them seen just once. The sequenced sample consisted of PBMCs or a T cell subset sorted from them (not recorded which). These receptors all stem from an adult woman who had mild COVID-19 (a few samples of this study predate the infection). Cell type and time point are not known.

This clonotype came up many times. This chain uses TRBV6-6 with TRBJ2-7; weak D call: TRBD2 (6 bases). The CDR3 spans 16 residues. Germline CDR1 and CDR2: MNHNY and SVGAGI (reference sequence). V was clipped by 0 bases and J by 2 bases, with 14 bases between them. CDR3 nucleotides: TGTGCCAGCAGTTACTCGATTGTTGGCGGGGCCTACGAGCAGTACTTC. It yields the protein CASSYSIVGGAYEQYF.

This clonotype was counted a few times. The chain joins TRBV9 to TRBJ2-1, with TRBD2 identical over 7 bases. The CDR3 extends over 18 amino acids. Germline CDR1 reads SGDLS; CDR2 reads YYNGEE. After removal of 0 bases from V and 0 bases from J, the junction contained 9 bases not matched to a gene. CDR3 region: CASSVGWGGKSSYNEQFF. The CDR3 nucleotides read TGTGCCAGCAGCGTAGGGTGGGGAGGGAAAAGCTCCTACAATGAGCAGTTCTTC. The full variable domain, rest sourced from reference TRBV9 and TRBJ2-1, is DSGVTQTPKHLITATGQRVTLRCSPRSGDLSVYWYQQSLDQGLQFLIQYYNGEERAKGNILERFSAQQFPDLHSELNLSSLELGDSALYFCASSVGWGGKSSYNEQFFGPGTRLTVL.

This clonotype was observed a few times. V and J are TRBV6-5 and TRBJ1-2, with 10 positions matching TRBD1. The V and J ends lost 4 bases and 3 bases, in that order; junction bases with no gene match: 2. CDR1 is MNHEY, CDR2 SVGAGI, per germline. The CDR3 extends over 14 amino acids. CDR3 region: CASSSTGGYYGYTF. The CDR3 bases are TGTGCCAGCAGTTCGACAGGGGGCTACTATGGCTACACCTTC.

The V and J genes are TRBV6-5 and TRBJ1-3, with D possibly being TRBD1 (6 bases). Germline-derived CDR1 and CDR2 are MNHEY and SVGAGI. Trimming removed 5 bases from V and 2 bases from J, with 10 bases in between. CDR3 length: 14 amino acids. CDR3 sequence (DNA): TGTGCCAGCAGTATACAGGGAGCTGGAAACACCATATATTTT. It codes for CASSIQGAGNTIYF.

The V and J genes are TRBV7-9 and TRBJ1-4; possibly TRBD1 for D (5 bases). V was pared by 4 bases and J by 4 bases, with 13 bases between. The CDR3 has 15 residues. Per germline, CDR1 SEHNR and CDR2 FQNEAQ (reference sequence). The CDR3 coding sequence is TGTGCCAGCAGCTGGGGACTGGAGCTTAATGAAAAACTGTTTTTT. It is translated as CASSWGLELNEKLFF.

The chain links TRBV4-2 to TRBJ2-7, with TRBD2 identical over 8 bases. Germline CDR1 reads LGHNA; CDR2 reads YNFKEQ. J gave up 2 bases and V 0 bases, and 6 bases lay outside the gene matches. This CDR3 comprises 16 residues. The CDR3 spells CASSQDRRGDPYEQYF. The CDR3 coding sequence is TGTGCCAGCAGCCAAGATCGGCGGGGGGACCCCTACGAGCAGTACTTC.

The chain uses TRBV18 and TRBJ2-5; D may be TRBD2 (6 bases). Germline assignment: CDR1 KGHSH and CDR2 LQKENI. The germline V and J ends were trimmed by 3 bases and 5 bases, with 13 bases remaining between them. The length of the CDR3 is 14 residues. The CDR3 loop is CASSPTGLTETQYF. The CDR3 DNA is TGTGCCAGCTCACCTACGGGACTGACGGAGACCCAGTACTTC.

There are a few counts of this clonotype. This chain links TRBV5-1 with TRBJ2-1, with 8 bases lining up with TRBD2. CDR1 SGHRS and CDR2 YFSETQ come from the germline V gene. V lost 0 bases and J lost 2; bases outside the gene matches: 4. The CDR3 totals 16 residues. The CDR3: CASSLDVAGPYNEQFF. The CDR3, as DNA: TGCGCCAGCAGCTTGGACGTAGCGGGACCCTACAATGAGCAGTTCTTC.

The J gene is TRBJ2-2, the V gene TRBV20-1; 8 bases are shared with TRBD2. V shed 4 bases and J 4 bases; nucleotides not matched to a gene: 17. CDR1 is DFQATT, CDR2 SNEGSKA, per germline (reference sequence). The CDR3 loop spans 18 amino acids. The CDR3 DNA is TGCAGTGCTACCCAACCAGTTGGCGGGGGGCGCGGCACCGGGGAGCTGTTTTTT. Amino acid sequence: CSATQPVGGGRGTGELFF.

This clonotype was recorded at least ten times. The chain carries TRBV11-2 and TRBJ2-7; 7 bases fit TRBD2. The CDR3 totals 15 residues. CDR1 and CDR2 from the germline V gene are SGHAT and FQNNGV. Trimming took 3 bases from V and 2 from J; bases not matched to a gene: 7. CDR3 nucleotides: TGTGCCAGCAGCTTTCGGGGACTAAGACCCTACGAGCAGTACTTC. Translating gives CASSFRGLRPYEQYF. Full variable domain (remainder filled in from reference TRBV11-2 and TRBJ2-7): EAGVAQSPRYKIIEKRQSVAFWCNPISGHATLYWYQQILGQGPKLLIQFQNNGVVDDSQLPKDRFSAERLKGVDSTLKIQPAKLEDSAVYLCASSFRGLRPYEQYFGPGTRLTVT.

This clonotype was counted at least ten times. This chain joins TRBV5-1 and TRBJ2-3, with 8 bases lining up with TRBD1. V lost 3 bases and J lost 0; bases outside the gene matches: 3. The CDR3 runs 15 residues. Germline V gives CDR1 SGHRS, CDR2 YFSETQ. For the CDR3, the DNA is TGCGCCAGCAGCTACCGGGACAGGAGCACAGATACGCAGTATTTT. It specifies CASSYRDRSTDTQYF.

V usage is TRBV20-1 and J usage is TRBJ2-7; TRBD1 matches at 9 bases. The V gene end was trimmed by 6 bases and the J gene end by 6 bases; junction bases not matched to a gene: 15. CDR1 DFQATT and CDR2 SNEGSKA come from the germline V gene (reference sequence). CDR3 length: 15 amino acids. The chain's CDR3 is CSATSPGQGGIEQYF. The DNA for the CDR3 is TGCAGTGCGACGTCACCGGGACAGGGAGGCATCGAGCAGTACTTC.

CDR3 DNA sequence: TGTGCTAGTGGTGTTGGGAGCACAGATACGCAGTATTTT. Protein sequence: CASGVGSTDTQYF. V usage is TRBV12-5 and J usage is TRBJ2-3; D gene unclear. The CDR3 loop spans 13 amino acids. Germline V gene data show CDR1 as LGHNT and CDR2 as FRNRAP. The V end was cut by 5 bases, the J end by 0 bases, with 6 bases between.

This clonotype was detected ten times or more. This chain links TRBV10-3 with TRBJ1-1; 8 bases are a match to TRBD1. Looked up from germline, CDR1 is ENHRY and CDR2 is SYGVKD. The trim removed 6 bases at V and 4 bases at J, leaving 7 bases unmatched. The CDR3 runs 14 residues. The CDR3 nucleotides are TGTGCCATCAGGGGGACAGGCGGGCGCACTGAAGCTTTCTTT. It encodes CAIRGTGGRTEAFF.

The sample holds a few counts of this clonotype. CDR3 nucleotides: TGTGCCACCAGTGACGGACATTCCTACGAGCAGTACTTC. This encodes CATSDGHSYEQYF. The genes are TRBV24-1 and TRBJ2-7, with D tentatively TRBD1 (5 bases). Trimming stripped 4 bases from V and 1 base from J, with 7 bases between. There are 13 residues in the CDR3. The germline V gene encodes CDR1 KGHDR and CDR2 SFDVKD.

The chain employs TRBV24-1 and TRBJ2-5; TRBD2 might be the D (5 bases). Trimming removed 2 bases from V and 4 bases from J, with 10 bases in between. The CDR3 length is 14 residues. Looked up from germline, CDR1 is KGHDR and CDR2 is SFDVKD. The CDR3 loop is CATSDSLARETQYF. The CDR3 DNA is TGTGCCACCAGTGATTCTCTAGCAAGAGAGACCCAGTACTTC.

In this sample, this clonotype turned up a few times. This chain uses TRBV24-1 with TRBJ2-1, with D perhaps matching TRBD1 (5 bases). Deletions cut 6 bases from V and 12 bases from J, with 14 bases between. The length of the CDR3 is 12 residues. Germline values: CDR1 KGHDR, CDR2 SFDVKD. CDR3 residues: CATSPSGLGQFF. The CDR3 region has the DNA TGTGCCACCAGTCCCTCAGGGTTAGGGCAGTTCTTC.

This clonotype came up many times. This sequence joins TRBV6-5 and TRBJ2-6, with D possibly called TRBD1 or TRBD2 (6 bases each). CDR3 length equals 17 residues. Trimming took 6 bases from V and 4 from J, leaving 19 bases between them. In germline, CDR1 is MNHEY, CDR2 SVGAGI. The CDR3 DNA reads TGTGCCAGCAGCTCCTCCCCGGGGGCGAAAGGGGCCAACGTCCTGACTTTC. It encodes CASSSSPGAKGANVLTF.

This clonotype was seen a handful of times. The V call is TRBV20-1, the J call TRBJ2-5; 12 bases line up with TRBD2. This CDR3 is 14 amino acids long. Germline loops: CDR1 DFQATT, CDR2 SNEGSKA (reference sequence). With V trimmed by 5 bases and J by 9 bases, 10 bases remained unmatched. CDR3 nucleotides: TGCAGTGCTCGGACTAGCGGGGTCGGTGCGGCCCAGTACTTC. Residues: CSARTSGVGAAQYF.

This clonotype came up a few times. V gene TRBV9 combines with J gene TRBJ2-6; D is undetermined. The CDR3 loop spans 15 amino acids. CDR1 is SGDLS and CDR2 is YYNGEE in the germline V gene. Trimming shortened V by 0 bases and J by 4 bases, and 8 bases separated the two germline ends. CDR3 sequence: CASSVAAAGANVLTF. The CDR3 DNA follows: TGTGCCAGCAGCGTAGCGGCAGCCGGGGCCAACGTCCTGACTTTC.

This clonotype was seen only a few times. The rearrangement joins TRBV20-1 to TRBJ2-1; D unclear. With 7 bases removed from V and 5 bases from J, the gap between germline ends came to 12 bases. The CDR3 consists of 12 residues. Germline lookup yields CDR1 DFQATT and CDR2 SNEGSKA (reference sequence). CDR3 in amino acids: CSVLALNNEQFF. DNA of the CDR3: TGCAGTGTTTTGGCGTTAAACAATGAGCAGTTCTTC.

The J gene is TRBJ2-1, the V gene TRBV5-1; 7 bases fit TRBD2. The CDR3 consists of 15 residues. The germline CDR1 and CDR2 sequences are SGHRS and YFSETQ. J gave up 6 bases and V 4 bases, and 10 bases lay outside the gene matches. DNA for the CDR3: TGCGCCAGCAGCCCCGAGCGGGGTCAGGCCAATGAGCAGTTCTTC. Translating it yields CASSPERGQANEQFF. Combining the CDR3 with reference TRBV5-1 and TRBJ2-1 gives the whole variable domain KAGVTQTPRYLIKTRGQQVTLSCSPISGHRSVSWYQQTPGQGLQFLFEYFSETQRNKGNFPGRFSGRQFSNSRSEMNVSTLELGDSALYLCASSPERGQANEQFFGPGTRLTVL.

This clonotype has ten or more counts. The CDR3 DNA reads as TGCGCCAGCAGCTTGGGTGGGGCCACCTACAATGAGCAGTTCTTC. Encoded protein: CASSLGGATYNEQFF. This chain links TRBV5-1 with TRBJ2-1, with D perhaps TRBD1 (5 bases). Deletions cut 0 bases from V and 2 bases from J, with 9 bases between. CDR3 size: 15 residues. From germline, CDR1 is SGHRS and CDR2 YFSETQ.

This rearrangement joins TRBV9 to TRBJ2-5; D unresolved. The CDR3 runs 13 residues. V was trimmed by 3 bases and J by 2 bases, leaving 8 bases between them. CDR1 and CDR2 (germline): SGDLS, YYNGEE. The CDR3 DNA is TGTGCCAGCAGCGCCGCTATGCAAGAGACCCAGTACTTC. Translating gives CASSAAMQETQYF.

The chain links TRBV11-1 to TRBJ2-3; D call uncertain. This CDR3 has 13 residues. Looked up from germline, CDR1 is SGHAT and CDR2 is FQDESV (reference sequence). V was trimmed by 0 bases and J by 10 bases, leaving 11 bases between them. CDR3 coding DNA: TGTGCCAGCAGCTTAGCGCGGCCCCCCCCGCAGTATTTT. Amino acids: CASSLARPPPQYF.